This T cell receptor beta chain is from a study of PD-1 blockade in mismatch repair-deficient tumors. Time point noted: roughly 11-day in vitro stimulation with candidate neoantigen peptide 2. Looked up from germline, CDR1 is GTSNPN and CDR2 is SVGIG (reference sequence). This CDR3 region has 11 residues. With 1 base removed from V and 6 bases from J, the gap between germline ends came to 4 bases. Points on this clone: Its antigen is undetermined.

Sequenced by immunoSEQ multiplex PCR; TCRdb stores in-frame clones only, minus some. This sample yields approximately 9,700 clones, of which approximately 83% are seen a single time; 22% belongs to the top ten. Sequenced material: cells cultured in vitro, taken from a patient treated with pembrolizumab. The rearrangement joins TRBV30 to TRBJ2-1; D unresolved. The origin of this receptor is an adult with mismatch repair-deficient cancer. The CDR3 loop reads CAWSEGNEQFF. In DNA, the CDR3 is TGTGCCTGGAGTGAGGGCAATGAGCAGTTCTTC. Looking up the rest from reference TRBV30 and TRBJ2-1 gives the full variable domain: SQTIHQWPATLVQPVGSPLSLECTVEGTSNPNLYWYRQAAGRGLQLLFYSVGIGQISSEVPQNLSASRPQDRQFILSSKKLLLSDSGFYLCAWSEGNEQFFGPGTRLTVL.